A single T cell receptor (beta chain) is shown here with its context. This record belongs to a study of blood T cell repertoires in COVID-19. Study-wide context: Some COVID-19 samples were acute and others convalescent; all came from the United States, Italy and Spain. Nucleic acid was either cDNA or gDNA, and it came from T cells, B-cell-depleted T cells, or PBMCs.

The trim removed 6 bases at V and 7 bases at J, leaving 5 bases unmatched. CDR3 length: 14 amino acids. Germline V gives CDR1 LNHDA, CDR2 SQIVND (reference sequence). Original methodology: Reference gene primers were amplified, and this amplification served to estimate nucleated cell counts. Libraries were prepared by immunoSEQ multiplex PCR; TCRdb keeps only in-frame clonotypes and omits some of them. The V and J calls and clone size were taken over from that table, and D and trimming were inferred from the DNA. Of roughly 500,000 clones listed, about 91% were seen once; the top ten hold roughly 0.84%. Those enrolled in Seattle joined during active infection and were followed longitudinally afterward.

The source of this sequence is a man in his late teens or twenties with COVID-19, enrolled during active disease. This sequence joins TRBV19 and TRBJ1-6; TRBD1 matches 8 bases. The sequenced sample was peripheral blood. In nucleotides, the CDR3 is TGTGCCAGTAGGGGGACAGGCTCGAATTCACCCCTCCACTTT. Residues: CASRGTGSNSPLHF.